Listed below are T cell receptor beta chains from one sample, sequenced in a study of cytomegalovirus exposure and HLA in healthy donors. Profiled with immunoSEQ multiplex PCR; TCRdb holds only in-frame clones, not every one. Its table records approximately 120,000 clones. Source material: PBMCs. The source of these receptors is a man between 18 and 35 years old in good health and CMV-seronegative. CDR3s include the opening cysteine and the closing phenylalanine or tryptophan. Fields, in order: CDR3 protein, CDR3 DNA, J gene, D gene, V gene. D genes are given only for firm matches.

cdr3_aa: CASSLDSGGGTEAFF; cdr3_nt: TGTGCCAGCAGCTTGGATAGTGGGGGGGGCACTGAAGCTTTCTTT; j_call: TRBJ1-1; d_call: NA; v_call: TRBV7-9
cdr3_aa: CASSLPTETNTGELFF; cdr3_nt: TGTGCCAGCAGTTTACCCACAGAGACGAACACCGGGGAGCTGTTTTTT; j_call: TRBJ2-2; d_call: NA; v_call: TRBV28
cdr3_aa: CASSLSGVGPYNSPLHF; cdr3_nt: TGTGCCAGCAGCTTATCCGGGGTGGGCCCCTATAATTCACCCCTCCACTTT; j_call: TRBJ1-6; d_call: NA; v_call: TRBV7-3
cdr3_aa: CASSPLGQGASGNTIYF; cdr3_nt: TGTGCCAGCTCACCATTAGGACAGGGGGCTTCGGGAAACACCATATATTTT; j_call: TRBJ1-3; d_call: TRBD1; v_call: TRBV18
cdr3_aa: CASSGLAGGPGDIQYF; cdr3_nt: TGTGCCAGCAGCGGGCTAGCGGGGGGGCCGGGGGACATTCAGTACTTC; j_call: TRBJ2-4; d_call: TRBD2; v_call: TRBV9
cdr3_aa: CASSPGPYEQFF; cdr3_nt: TGCGCCAGCAGCCCTGGGCCTTATGAGCAGTTCTTC; j_call: TRBJ2-1; d_call: NA; v_call: TRBV4-1
cdr3_aa: CASSPPVTGNNEQFF; cdr3_nt: TGTGCCAGCTCACCACCGGTGACAGGCAACAATGAGCAGTTCTTC; j_call: TRBJ2-1; d_call: NA; v_call: TRBV18
cdr3_aa: CASSIGARNNQPQHF; cdr3_nt: TGTGCCAGTAGTATTGGGGCGCGGAACAATCAGCCCCAGCATTTT; j_call: TRBJ1-5; d_call: NA; v_call: TRBV19
cdr3_aa: CASSPGTAAYEQYF; cdr3_nt: TGTGCCAGCTCACCTGGGACAGCGGCCTACGAGCAGTACTTC; j_call: TRBJ2-7; d_call: TRBD1; v_call: TRBV18
cdr3_aa: CASSELAGGYNEQFF; cdr3_nt: TGTGCCAGCAGTGAACTAGCGGGAGGCTACAATGAGCAGTTCTTC; j_call: TRBJ2-1; d_call: TRBD2; v_call: TRBV6-1
cdr3_aa: CASSLVGRPEGGYTF; cdr3_nt: TGTGCCAGCAGTTTAGTTGGCCGCCCGGAGGGTGGCTACACCTTC; j_call: TRBJ1-2; d_call: NA; v_call: TRBV27
cdr3_aa: CASSSLGTGRRSPLHF; cdr3_nt: TGTGCCAGTAGTAGTTTGGGGACAGGTCGGAGATCACCCCTCCACTTT; j_call: TRBJ1-6; d_call: TRBD1; v_call: TRBV19
cdr3_aa: CASSAQDRVYGYTF; cdr3_nt: TGTGCCAGCAGTGCCCAGGACAGGGTATATGGCTACACCTTC; j_call: TRBJ1-2; d_call: TRBD1; v_call: TRBV2
cdr3_aa: CASSLALKTQYF; cdr3_nt: TGTGCCAGCAGCTTAGCGCTAAAGACCCAGTACTTC; j_call: TRBJ2-5; d_call: NA; v_call: TRBV7-9
cdr3_aa: CASSLISLGIPLRDRESRRGYTF; cdr3_nt: TGTGCCAGCAGCTTAATTTCTTTAGGAATCCCGCTTAGGGACAGGGAGAGTCGTAGAGGCTACACCTTC; j_call: TRBJ1-2; d_call: TRBD1; v_call: TRBV7-3
cdr3_aa: CAWWVGENTEAFF; cdr3_nt: TGTGCCTGGTGGGTAGGGGAGAACACTGAAGCTTTCTTT; j_call: TRBJ1-1; d_call: NA; v_call: TRBV30
cdr3_aa: CASSETVYEQYF; cdr3_nt: TGTGCCAGCAGTGAGACAGTTTACGAGCAGTACTTC; j_call: TRBJ2-7; d_call: NA; v_call: TRBV6-1
cdr3_aa: CASSLGPGQADNEQFF; cdr3_nt: TGCGCCAGCAGTCTAGGGCCGGGACAGGCCGACAATGAGCAGTTCTTC; j_call: TRBJ2-1; d_call: TRBD1; v_call: TRBV5-1
cdr3_aa: CASSRPGTRSYEQYF; cdr3_nt: TGTGCCAGCAGCCGCCCCGGGACTAGAAGTTACGAGCAGTACTTC; j_call: TRBJ2-7; d_call: TRBD2; v_call: TRBV5-4
cdr3_aa: CASSFVGGRRNTIYF; cdr3_nt: TGTGCCAGCAGTTTCGTGGGGGGACGAAGAAACACCATATATTTT; j_call: TRBJ1-3; d_call: NA; v_call: TRBV7-7
cdr3_aa: CASRETGRNYGYTF; cdr3_nt: TGTGCCAGCAGGGAGACAGGGAGGAACTATGGCTACACCTTC; j_call: TRBJ1-2; d_call: TRBD1; v_call: TRBV27
cdr3_aa: CASSHIQGARGAEAFF; cdr3_nt: TGTGCCAGCTCACACATACAGGGGGCTAGAGGGGCGGAAGCTTTCTTT; j_call: TRBJ1-1; d_call: TRBD1; v_call: TRBV18